One and the same sample provided the 30 T cell receptor beta chains below, sequenced in a study of PD-L1 blockade in urothelial cancer. The table came from immunoSEQ multiplex PCR; TCRdb's copy has only in-frame clones and leaves some out. The table lists 40,000 to 45,000 clones, roughly 82% of them singletons, with roughly 3.1% in the top ten. Sequencing used PBMCs, obtained around atezolizumab (anti-PD-L1) treatment. The source is a man in his 70s with urothelial cancer.

V and J are TRBV13 and TRBJ2-7; 7 bases agree with TRBD2. V shed 0 bases and J 1 base; nucleotides not matched to a gene: 3. CDR3 length: 15 residues. CDR1 and CDR2 (germline): PRHDT, FYEKMQ (reference sequence). CDR3 coding DNA: TGTGCCAGCAGCTTAGGTGGGAGGGCGTCCTACGAGCAGTACTTC. Encoded protein: CASSLGGRASYEQYF.

The chain carries TRBV27 and TRBJ2-2, with a possible D match to TRBD1 (5 bases). CDR1 is MNHEY and CDR2 is SMNVEV in the germline V gene (reference sequence). The CDR3 is made up of 14 amino acids. Trimming cost V 6 bases and J 6 bases, with 14 bases left between them. The CDR3 sequence is CASRITGSPGELFF. The CDR3, as DNA: TGTGCCAGCAGAATAACAGGTTCCCCCGGGGAGCTGTTTTTT.

This chain uses TRBV27 with TRBJ2-6; 9 bases fit TRBD1. Trimming took 6 bases from V and 0 from J; bases not matched to a gene: 6. Germline CDR1 and CDR2: MNHEY and SMNVEV (reference sequence). The CDR3 extends over 17 amino acids. The CDR3 loop reads CASSTGQGYSGANVLTF. The CDR3 DNA follows: TGTGCCAGCAGCACGGGACAGGGATACTCTGGGGCCAACGTCCTGACTTTC.

The chain combines TRBV13 with TRBJ1-2; the D is unclear. Germline CDR1 and CDR2: PRHDT and FYEKMQ (reference sequence). Trimming pared 0 bases from V and 7 bases from J, leaving 15 bases between. This CDR3 contains 15 residues. DNA of the CDR3: TGTGCCAGCAGCTTAGGGACAACAATACCGTCTGGCTACACCTTC. Translated: CASSLGTTIPSGYTF.

In this sample, this clone turned up once. The V and J genes are TRBV29-1 and TRBJ2-3; the match to TRBD2 covers 8 bases. CDR1 is SQVTM, CDR2 ANQGSEA, per germline. The CDR3 length is 15 residues. V lost 2 bases, J lost 0 bases, and 4 bases stayed unmatched. The CDR3 sequence: CSVETGGGSTDTQYF. CDR3 DNA: TGCAGCGTTGAAACTGGCGGGGGGAGCACAGATACGCAGTATTTT.

The V and J genes are TRBV7-6 and TRBJ2-7; TRBD2 agrees at 13 bases. This CDR3 contains 15 residues. From germline, CDR1 is SGHVS and CDR2 FNYEAQ. V shed 4 bases and J 7 bases; nucleotides not matched to a gene: 7. The CDR3 spells CASSSGTSGATEQYF. CDR3 bases: TGTGCCAGCAGCTCGGGGACTAGCGGGGCTACTGAGCAGTACTTC.

This clone was recorded once. The rearrangement joins TRBV5-1 to TRBJ2-3; TRBD2 aligns across 8 bases. The CDR3 is 14 amino acids. From germline, CDR1 is SGHRS and CDR2 YFSETQ. The ends lost 5 bases at V and 6 bases at J; junction bases unmatched: 8. The CDR3 sequence is CASRGSGVADTQYF. The CDR3 coding sequence is TGCGCCAGCAGAGGTAGCGGGGTAGCGGATACGCAGTATTTT.

The chain has TRBV5-1 and TRBJ2-7; D possibly corresponds to TRBD1 (6 bases). The CDR3 spans 18 residues. Deletions cut 2 bases from V and 2 bases from J, with 23 bases between. From germline, CDR1 is SGHRS and CDR2 YFSETQ. The CDR3 DNA is TGCGCCAGCAGCTTAGGTACCTCCGCCCGGGACACTCCCTACGAGCAGTACTTC. Its translation: CASSLGTSARDTPYEQYF.

The chain recombines TRBV19 with TRBJ1-2, with TRBD1 identical over 8 bases. The length of the CDR3 is 16 residues. V shed 3 bases, J shed 0 bases, and the junction held 6 bases outside the gene matches. In germline, CDR1 is LNHDA, CDR2 SQIVND (reference sequence). CDR3 nucleotide sequence: TGTGCCAGTAGTATGGGACAGGTGAAAGCTAACTATGGCTACACCTTC. It yields the protein CASSMGQVKANYGYTF.

V gene TRBV9 combines with J gene TRBJ2-6; 11 nucleotides match TRBD1. Germline-derived CDR1 and CDR2 are SGDLS and YYNGEE. The trim removed 0 bases at V and 1 base at J, leaving 6 bases unmatched. The length of the CDR3 is 19 residues. CDR3 coding DNA: TGTGCCAGCAGCGTAGAAGGACAGGGGGCAATTTCTGGGGCCAACGTCCTGACTTTC. As protein: CASSVEGQGAISGANVLTF.

V and J are TRBV4-2 and TRBJ1-2; D is unclear. Germline assignment: CDR1 LGHNA and CDR2 YNFKEQ. V lost 0 bases and J lost 0, with 5 bases in between. The CDR3 runs to 14 residues. CDR3 protein: CASSQDSSNYGYTF. In DNA, the CDR3 is TGTGCCAGCAGCCAAGACAGTTCTAACTATGGCTACACCTTC.

The chain recombines TRBV9 with TRBJ2-3, with TRBD1 matching 7 bases. J gave up 2 bases and V 3 bases, and 6 bases lay outside the gene matches. The CDR3 loop spans 15 amino acids. CDR1 and CDR2 from the germline V gene are SGDLS and YYNGEE. As DNA, the CDR3 is TGTGCCAGCAGCGCTAGACAGGGAATCACAGATACGCAGTATTTT. Translated: CASSARQGITDTQYF.

The rearrangement uses TRBV14 and TRBJ1-6; D remains unclear. This CDR3 region has 12 residues. V was cut by 4 bases and J by 9 bases, with 7 bases left in between. CDR1 is SGHDN and CDR2 is FVKESK in the germline V gene. The DNA of the CDR3 is TGTGCCAGCAGCCCCGGGATTTCACCCCTCCACTTT. This translates into CASSPGISPLHF.

The rearrangement joins TRBV19 to TRBJ2-5; 11 nucleotides align to TRBD2. Germline CDR1 and CDR2: LNHDA and SQIVND (reference sequence). V was pared by 3 bases and J by 5 bases, with 8 bases of the junction left unmatched. The CDR3 consists of 16 residues. DNA for the CDR3: TGTGCCAGTAGTATGTCTACTAGCGGGGGAAGGGAGACCCAGTACTTC. Translated: CASSMSTSGGRETQYF.

In its sample, this clone was seen a few times. The chain carries TRBV7-9 and TRBJ1-6; TRBD1 might be the D (5 bases). This CDR3 spans 12 amino acids. Germline-derived CDR1 and CDR2 are SEHNR and FQNEAQ (reference sequence). V gave up 3 bases and J gave up 16 bases, with 13 bases separating them. CDR3 nucleotides: TGTGCCAGCAGCTTCTCAGGGAGGGTTCTCCACTTT. Translation: CASSFSGRVLHF.

The V and J genes are TRBV7-6 and TRBJ2-5; possible D gene TRBD2, 6 bases. V was shortened by 5 bases and J by 5 bases, with 21 bases between the two germline ends. The CDR3 is 16 residues long. Looked up from germline, CDR1 is SGHVS and CDR2 is FNYEAQ. The CDR3 here is CASSQRGGTQGETQYF. DNA of the CDR3: TGTGCCAGCAGCCAGAGGGGCGGGACCCAAGGGGAGACCCAGTACTTC.

The chain combines TRBV5-1 with TRBJ2-7, with 10 bases matching TRBD1. The germline CDR1 and CDR2 sequences are SGHRS and YFSETQ. This CDR3 is 16 amino acids long. With 1 base clipped from V and 7 bases from J, the junction kept 11 bases outside the gene matches. The CDR3 here is CASSLIGGTGVGEQYF. CDR3 nucleotides: TGCGCCAGCAGCTTGATAGGCGGGACAGGGGTCGGAGAGCAGTACTTC.

The chain has TRBV5-1 and TRBJ1-6, with D unclear. Germline CDR1 SGHRS, CDR2 YFSETQ. The CDR3 is made up of 17 amino acids. The ends were cut back, 0 bases at V and 2 bases at J, with 12 bases in the middle. CDR3 in amino acids: CASSLGRISTYNSPLHF. The CDR3 bases are TGCGCCAGCAGCTTGGGGCGGATATCCACCTATAATTCACCCCTCCACTTT. Full variable domain (outside the CDR3, taken from reference TRBV5-1 and TRBJ1-6): KAGVTQTPRYLIKTRGQQVTLSCSPISGHRSVSWYQQTPGQGLQFLFEYFSETQRNKGNFPGRFSGRQFSNSRSEMNVSTLELGDSALYLCASSLGRISTYNSPLHFGNGTRLTVT.

The gene calls are TRBV6-1 and TRBJ2-3; TRBD1 is a possible D gene (6 bases). V lost 2 bases and J 4 bases, leaving 10 bases between the germline ends. This CDR3 is 14 amino acids long. Germline-derived CDR1 and CDR2 are MNHNS and SASEGT. The DNA for the CDR3 is TGTGCCAGCAGTGAACTACAGGGAGCAGATACGCAGTATTTT. Encoded protein: CASSELQGADTQYF.

The rearrangement links TRBV7-2 to TRBJ2-2; 8 nucleotides align to TRBD2. With 5 bases clipped from V and 7 bases from J, the junction kept 12 bases outside the gene matches. In germline, CDR1 is SGHTA, CDR2 FQGNSA. This CDR3 is built from 16 residues. Written as DNA, the CDR3 is TGTGCCAGCAGCCAAGGGCAGGGCGGGGGGCGCGGGGAGCTGTTTTTT. This encodes CASSQGQGGGRGELFF.

The chain carries TRBV27 and TRBJ2-1; the D gene is possibly TRBD1 (6 bases). Trimming removed 4 bases at V and 3 bases at J, with 10 bases between. The CDR3 contains 14 residues. Germline V CDR1 and CDR2: MNHEY, SMNVEV (reference sequence). CDR3 sequence: CASSSDRNYNEQFF. Here the CDR3 DNA reads TGTGCCAGCAGTTCGGACAGAAACTACAATGAGCAGTTCTTC.

This chain's CDR3 is CASSPSSEVEQFF. CDR3 sequence (DNA): TGTGCCAGCAGCCCTTCTTCAGAGGTCGAGCAGTTCTTC. The chain links TRBV7-3 to TRBJ2-1; no clear D gene. V was trimmed by 5 bases and J by 10 bases, leaving 15 bases between them. From germline, CDR1 is SGHTA and CDR2 FQGTGA. The CDR3 is 13 amino acids.

The chain combines TRBV29-1 with TRBJ2-7; 13 bases are a match to TRBD2. The CDR3 contains 17 residues. Per the germline V gene, CDR1 is SQVTM and CDR2 is ANQGSEA. The trim removed 6 bases at V and 2 bases at J, leaving 13 bases unmatched. CDR3 nucleotides: TGCAGCGTCTTCTATCCCGGGACTAGCGGGGCAACCTACGAGCAGTACTTC. Protein sequence: CSVFYPGTSGATYEQYF.

The chain couples TRBV19 to TRBJ1-1; tentatively, D is TRBD1 (6 bases). The CDR3 contains 13 residues. From germline, CDR1 is LNHDA and CDR2 SQIVND (reference sequence). The V end lost 4 bases, the J end lost 1 base, and 7 bases lay between the germline ends. The CDR3 DNA is TGTGCCAGTAGTACGACAGGGAACACTGAAGCTTTCTTT. Protein: CASSTTGNTEAFF.

The genes are TRBV2 and TRBJ1-3; D remains unclear. Germline values: CDR1 SNHLY, CDR2 FYNNEI. V dropped 5 bases and J dropped 1 base, with 9 bases sitting between them. The CDR3 has 14 amino acids. CDR3 residues: CASSLVTSGNTIYF. DNA of the CDR3: TGTGCCAGCAGTCTAGTCACTTCTGGAAACACCATATATTTT.

In its sample, this clone was seen many times. The chain carries TRBV2 and TRBJ1-2; D remains ambiguous. Germline loops: CDR1 SNHLY, CDR2 FYNNEI. This CDR3 comprises 14 residues. With 4 bases removed from V and 3 bases from J, the gap between germline ends came to 12 bases. CDR3 sequence reads: CASSVGYGDYGYTF. CDR3 bases: TGTGCCAGCAGTGTGGGCTACGGTGACTATGGCTACACCTTC.

The chain employs TRBV28 and TRBJ2-5; D is ambiguous. Looked up from germline, CDR1 is MDHEN and CDR2 is SYDVKM. The V end lost 6 bases, the J end lost 1 base, and 12 bases lay between the germline ends. This CDR3 has 14 residues. This CDR3 is CASSPSWAQETQYF. Here the CDR3 DNA reads TGTGCCAGCAGCCCCTCTTGGGCCCAAGAGACCCAGTACTTC.

V gene TRBV7-3 combines with J gene TRBJ2-7, with D perhaps TRBD1 (5 bases). Germline CDR1 is SGHTA and CDR2 is FQGTGA. The V end was cut by 3 bases, the J end by 5 bases, with 23 bases between. The CDR3 consists of 17 residues. The CDR3 DNA reads TGTGCCAGCAGCTTGGTGTCAATCCCCAGGGAAACCCACGAGCAGTACTTC. It is translated as CASSLVSIPRETHEQYF.

The chain employs TRBV19 and TRBJ1-2; D may be TRBD1 (6 bases). V lost 7 bases, J lost 6 bases, and 15 bases lay in between. There are 13 residues in the CDR3. Per germline, CDR1 LNHDA and CDR2 SQIVND (reference sequence). This chain's CDR3 is CASNSHRDNGYTF. In nucleotides, the CDR3 is TGTGCCAGTAACTCCCACAGGGACAATGGCTACACCTTC.

The chain has TRBV5-1 and TRBJ2-5; 8 nucleotides agree with TRBD1. CDR3 length: 15 amino acids. Germline V gene sequence: CDR1 SGHRS, CDR2 YFSETQ. The trim removed 1 base at V and 2 bases at J, leaving 4 bases unmatched. For the CDR3, the DNA is TGCGCCAGCAGCTTGAGGGACAGGAGACAAGAGACCCAGTACTTC. Protein: CASSLRDRRQETQYF.